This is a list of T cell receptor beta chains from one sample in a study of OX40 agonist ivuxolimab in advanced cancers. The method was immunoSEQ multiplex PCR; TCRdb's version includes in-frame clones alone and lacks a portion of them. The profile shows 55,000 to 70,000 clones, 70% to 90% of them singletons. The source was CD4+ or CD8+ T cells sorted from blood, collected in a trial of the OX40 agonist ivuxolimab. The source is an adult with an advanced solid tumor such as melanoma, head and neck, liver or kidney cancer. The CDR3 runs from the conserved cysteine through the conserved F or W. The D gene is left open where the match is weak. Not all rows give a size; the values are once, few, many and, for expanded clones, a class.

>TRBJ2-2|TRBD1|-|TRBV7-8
TGTGCCAGCAGTTGGGACAGGACAACCGGGGAGCTGTTTTTT
CASSWDRTTGELFF
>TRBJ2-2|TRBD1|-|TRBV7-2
TGTGCCAGTCAGGGACAGGGGCCCACCGGGGAGCTGTTTTTT
CASQGQGPTGELFF
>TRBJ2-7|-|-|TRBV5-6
TGTGCCAGCAGCTTGGGAGGGGGAGACGAGCAGTACTTC
CASSLGGGDEQYF
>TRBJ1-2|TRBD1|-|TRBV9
TGTGCCAGCAGCGCCGGGACAGGAATAAACTATGGCTACACCTTC
CASSAGTGINYGYTF
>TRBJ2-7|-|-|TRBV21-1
TGTGCCAGCGAATTGGTCTGGACAAATCCCTACGAGCAGTACTTC
CASELVWTNPYEQYF
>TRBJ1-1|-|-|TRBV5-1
TGCGCCAGCAGCTTGGTTACGGATATGAACACTGAAGCTTTCTTT
CASSLVTDMNTEAFF
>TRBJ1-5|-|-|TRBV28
TGTGCCAGCAGTTTAACTAGTAGCAATCAGCCCCAGCATTTT
CASSLTSSNQPQHF
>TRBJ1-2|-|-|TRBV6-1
TGTGCCAGCAGTGAAGCCCCCCCAGGCACTAACTATGGCTACACCTTC
CASSEAPPGTNYGYTF
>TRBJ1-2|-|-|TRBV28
TGTGCCAGCACCCTCCCGACAGCCAACTATGGCTACACCTTC
CASTLPTANYGYTF
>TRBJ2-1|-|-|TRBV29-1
TGCAGCGTCGAGCAGGGGGGTAATGAGCAGTTCTTC
CSVEQGGNEQFF
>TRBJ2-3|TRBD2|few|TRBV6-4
TGTGCCAGCAGATCTATAGCGGGAGTTCTAGATACGCAGTATTTT
CASRSIAGVLDTQYF
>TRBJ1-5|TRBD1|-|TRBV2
TGTGCCAGCGGAATTTTTGGACAGGGCCCTCAGAGGCCCCAGCATTTT
CASGIFGQGPQRPQHF
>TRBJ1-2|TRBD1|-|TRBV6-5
TGTGCCAGCAGTTTTCGGACAGGGAATGGTGGCTACACCTTC
CASSFRTGNGGYTF
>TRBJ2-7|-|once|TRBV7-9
TGTGCCAGCAGCTTAGCGCGGGTGGAGAAGCAGAAGTACGAGCAGTACTTC
CASSLARVEKQKYEQYF
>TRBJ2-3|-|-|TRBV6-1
TGTGCCAGCAGTGACGTCGGGGGCACAGATACGCAGTATTTT
CASSDVGGTDTQYF
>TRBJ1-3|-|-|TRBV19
TGTGCCAGTATTGGGCAACGACAGGTCTCTGGAAACACCATATATTTT
CASIGQRQVSGNTIYF
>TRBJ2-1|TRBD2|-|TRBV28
TGTGCCAGCAGCCCGACTAGCATCGATGAGCAGTTCTTC
CASSPTSIDEQFF
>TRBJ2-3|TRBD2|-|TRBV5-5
TGTGCCAGCAGCCACCCTAGCGGGGGGGATACGCAGTATTTT
CASSHPSGGDTQYF
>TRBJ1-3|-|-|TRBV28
TGTGCCAGCAACGAACAGGGACCCGGGGACACCATATATTTT
CASNEQGPGDTIYF
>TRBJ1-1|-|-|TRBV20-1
TGCAGTGCGATAAAGAACACTGAAGCTTTCTTT
CSAIKNTEAFF
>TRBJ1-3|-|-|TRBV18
TGTGCCAGCTCACCACCTAACAGTGGGACGAATTTACATGGAAACACCATATATTTT
CASSPPNSGTNLHGNTIYF
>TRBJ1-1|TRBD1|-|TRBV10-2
TGCGCCAGCAACTCTCAGGGGGCTGGAACTGAAGCTTTCTTT
CASNSQGAGTEAFF
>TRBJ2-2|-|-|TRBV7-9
TGTGCCAGCCCTCTACCAGGCAATGCTTACACCGGGGAGCTGTTTTTT
CASPLPGNAYTGELFF
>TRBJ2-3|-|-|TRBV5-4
TGTGCCAGCAGCTTGGCACAGGGGAGGGCGGATACGCAGTATTTT
CASSLAQGRADTQYF
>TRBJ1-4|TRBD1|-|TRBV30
TGTGCCGGAAAAGCCGGGACAGGGGACGAAAAACTGTTTTTT
CAGKAGTGDEKLFF
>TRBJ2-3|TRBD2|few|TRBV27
TGTGCCAGCAGTTTCTTAGCGGGGGAACCCACAGATACGCAGTATTTT
CASSFLAGEPTDTQYF
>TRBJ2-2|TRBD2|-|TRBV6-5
TGTGCCAGCAGTTACCTACGCGGGGGGACCGGGGAGCTGTTTTTT
CASSYLRGGTGELFF
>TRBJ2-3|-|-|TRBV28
TGTGCCAGCAGCGTAGGCCCGCCACGACAGTTCTCTAGCACAGATACGCAGTATTTT
CASSVGPPRQFSSTDTQYF
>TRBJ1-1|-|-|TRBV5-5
TGTGCCAGCAGCTTGATTGGACAGATGAACACTGAAGCTTTCTTT
CASSLIGQMNTEAFF
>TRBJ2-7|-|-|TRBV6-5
TGTGCCAGCAGTCCAACGGGCAGGGCCTACGAGCAGTACTTC
CASSPTGRAYEQYF
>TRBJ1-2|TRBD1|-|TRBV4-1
TGCGCCAGCAGCCAAGATCTTGGGACAGGGTCCTATGGCTACACCTTC
CASSQDLGTGSYGYTF
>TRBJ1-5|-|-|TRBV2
TGTGCCAGCAGAGACGGAGGACTTGGCAATCAGCCCCAGCATTTT
CASRDGGLGNQPQHF
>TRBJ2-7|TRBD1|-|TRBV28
TGTGCCAGTCAAATCACCGGGACAGGGGGTTCCGAGCAGTACTTC
CASQITGTGGSEQYF
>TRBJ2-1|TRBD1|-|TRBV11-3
TGTGCCAGCAGCCAAACCGGGACAGGGGGTGAGCAGTTCTTC
CASSQTGTGGEQFF
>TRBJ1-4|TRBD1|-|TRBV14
TGTGCCAGCAGCCTACAGGGGGCCGAGATGGGGACTAATGAAAAACTGTTTTTT
CASSLQGAEMGTNEKLFF
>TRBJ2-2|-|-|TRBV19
TGTGCCAGTAGTCCTGGGGCGAACACCGGGGAGCTGTTTTTT
CASSPGANTGELFF
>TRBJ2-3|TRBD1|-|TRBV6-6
TGTGCCAGCAGTAGGGGACAGGGGATCACAGATACGCAGTATTTT
CASSRGQGITDTQYF
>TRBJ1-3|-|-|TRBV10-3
TGTGCCATCAGTGAGGACAGATCTGGAAACACCATATATTTT
CAISEDRSGNTIYF